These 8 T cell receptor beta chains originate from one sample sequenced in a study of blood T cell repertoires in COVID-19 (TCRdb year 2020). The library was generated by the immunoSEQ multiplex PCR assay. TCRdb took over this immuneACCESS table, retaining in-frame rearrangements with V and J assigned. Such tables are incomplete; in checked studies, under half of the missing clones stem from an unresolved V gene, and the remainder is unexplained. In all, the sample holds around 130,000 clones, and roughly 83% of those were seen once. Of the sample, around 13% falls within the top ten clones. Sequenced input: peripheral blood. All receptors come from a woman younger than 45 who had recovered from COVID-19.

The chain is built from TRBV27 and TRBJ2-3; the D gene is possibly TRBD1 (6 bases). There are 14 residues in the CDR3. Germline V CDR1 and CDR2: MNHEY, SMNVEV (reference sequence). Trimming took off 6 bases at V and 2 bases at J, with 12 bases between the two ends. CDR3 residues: CASRKQGATDTQYF. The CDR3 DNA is TGTGCCAGCAGAAAACAGGGAGCCACAGATACGCAGTATTTT.

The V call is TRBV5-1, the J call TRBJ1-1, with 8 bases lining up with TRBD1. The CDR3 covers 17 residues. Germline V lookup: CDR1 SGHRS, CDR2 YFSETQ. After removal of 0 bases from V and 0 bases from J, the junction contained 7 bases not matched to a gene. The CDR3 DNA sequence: TGCGCCAGCAGCTTGGGGCCCTCGGGACAGGTGAACACTGAAGCTTTCTTT. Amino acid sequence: CASSLGPSGQVNTEAFF.

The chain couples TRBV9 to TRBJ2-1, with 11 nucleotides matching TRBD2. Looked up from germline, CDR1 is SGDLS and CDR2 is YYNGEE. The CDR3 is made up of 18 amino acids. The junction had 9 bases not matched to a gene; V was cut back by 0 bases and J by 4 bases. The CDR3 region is CASSVVALAGDVYNEQFF. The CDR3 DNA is TGTGCCAGCAGCGTAGTAGCACTAGCGGGAGATGTATACAATGAGCAGTTCTTC.

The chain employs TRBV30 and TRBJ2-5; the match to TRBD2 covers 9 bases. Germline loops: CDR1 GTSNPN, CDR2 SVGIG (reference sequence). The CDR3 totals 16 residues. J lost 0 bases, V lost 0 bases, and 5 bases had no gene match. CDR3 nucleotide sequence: TGTGCCTGGAGTGTACTTTCTAGCGGGAACCAAGAGACCCAGTACTTC. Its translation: CAWSVLSSGNQETQYF.

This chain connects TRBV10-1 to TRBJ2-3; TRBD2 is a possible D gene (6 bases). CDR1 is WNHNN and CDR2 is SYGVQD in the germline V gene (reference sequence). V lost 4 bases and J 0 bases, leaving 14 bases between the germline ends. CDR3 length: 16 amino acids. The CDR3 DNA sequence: TGCGCCAGCAGTGGCCTTCCTAGCGTGAGCACAGATACGCAGTATTTT. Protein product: CASSGLPSVSTDTQYF.

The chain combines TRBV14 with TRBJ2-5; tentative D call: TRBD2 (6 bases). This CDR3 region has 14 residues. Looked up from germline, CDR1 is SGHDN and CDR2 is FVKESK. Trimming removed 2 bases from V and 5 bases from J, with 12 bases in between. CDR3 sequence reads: CASSQLTSSETQYF. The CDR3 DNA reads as TGTGCCAGCAGCCAATTGACTAGTTCGGAGACCCAGTACTTC.

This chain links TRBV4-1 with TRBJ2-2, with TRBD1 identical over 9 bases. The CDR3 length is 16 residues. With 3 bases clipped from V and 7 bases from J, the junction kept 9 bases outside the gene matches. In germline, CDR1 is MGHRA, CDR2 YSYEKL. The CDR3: CASSHLGQGKNGELFF. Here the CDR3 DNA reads TGCGCCAGCAGCCACCTAGGACAGGGGAAAAACGGGGAGCTGTTTTTT.

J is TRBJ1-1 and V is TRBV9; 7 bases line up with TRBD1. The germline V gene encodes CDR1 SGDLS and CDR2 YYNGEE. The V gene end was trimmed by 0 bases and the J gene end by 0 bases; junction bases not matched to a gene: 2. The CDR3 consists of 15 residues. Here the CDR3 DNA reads TGTGCCAGCAGCGTAGAGGGGGCCCTGAACACTGAAGCTTTCTTT. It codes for CASSVEGALNTEAFF.